This T cell receptor beta chain was retrieved from a study of T cells in Graves' hyperthyroidism and ophthalmopathy. Background on the study: Peripheral blood was obtained at initial diagnosis, preceding any treatment. Whole-study results and caveats: Model-based prediction identified ophthalmopathy a median 6.5 months prior to its onset.

In the case of this clonotype: Its specificity is unknown.

TCR beta CDR3 regions were amplified from RNA transcripts. The HTBI primer set served for first-round RT-PCR of the TCR CDR3. From the multiplex PCR reads, TCRdb called clonotypes with MiXCR, one entry per CDR3 protein. The profile shows a few hundred thousand distinct CDR3 sequences, around 20% of them singletons. Germline lookup yields CDR1 DFQATT and CDR2 SNEGSKA (reference sequence). The CDR3 consists of 15 residues. V lost 4 bases and J 2 bases, leaving 15 bases between the germline ends. This TCR was sampled from a man aged 18 to 35 with Graves' hyperthyroidism. The sequencing sample was made of blood. The chain couples TRBV20-1 to TRBJ1-5, with D possibly TRBD1 on 6 matching bases. This chain's CDR3 is CSATTQGKGNQPQHF. The CDR3 DNA follows: TGCAGTGCTACCACACAGGGTAAGGGCAATCAGCCCCAGCATTTT.